This is a list of T cell receptor beta chains from one sample in a study of metastatic and nonmetastatic thyroid tumors. TCRdb ran MiXCR on the PCR reads. The data contain some 4,500 clones, 15% to 20% of them seen just once; the ten biggest clones take up approximately 25%. Sequencing was done on a sample of adjacent normal tissue. Receptors originate from a male donor with papillary thyroid cancer or a benign thyroid nodule (not recorded which). Some clones in this sample may be carry-over from other donors' samples. The CDR3 runs from the conserved cysteine through the conserved F or W. A D gene is named only where the DNA matches it firmly. Expanded clones get a size class; other rows say once, few or many, or leave the size out.

D	size	V	J	DNA	CDR3
TRBD1	once	TRBV7-3	TRBJ1-2	TGTGCCAGCAGCTCCGGGACAGGGGAAGGCTACACCTTC	CASSSGTGEGYTF
TRBD1	few	TRBV2	TRBJ1-6	TGTGCCAGCAGTCTACAGGGGAGGGGTTCACCCCTCCACTTT	CASSLQGRGSPLHF
.	.	TRBV28	TRBJ1-6	TGTGCCAGCAGCTTCCCATCTGCCCAGCCTACGACACGGTCACCCCTCCACTTT	CASSFPSAQPTTRSPLHF
.	few	TRBV6-1	TRBJ1-5	TGTGCCAGCATCGGGGGGCTTCAGCCCCAGCATTTT	CASIGGLQPQHF
TRBD2	few	TRBV27	TRBJ2-1	TGTGCCAGCAGTTTATCGGGGGGGACTAGCGCCTACAATGAGCAGTTCTTC	CASSLSGGTSAYNEQFF
TRBD1	.	TRBV6-1	TRBJ1-6	TGTGCCAGCAGGACAGGGGATGAAGGGTCACCCCTCCACTTT	CASRTGDEGSPLHF
TRBD1	once	TRBV7-6	TRBJ1-1	TGTGCCAGCGGCCCAGGCAGGCAGACAGGGGGGGACACTGAAGCTTTCTTT	CASGPGRQTGGDTEAFF
.	few	TRBV11-2	TRBJ1-2	TGTGCCAGCAGCTTAGGATCACTTGATTATGGCTACACCTTC	CASSLGSLDYGYTF
TRBD2	large	TRBV14	TRBJ2-1	TGTGCCAGCAGCCCAGGACTAGCGGAAATTGAGCAGTTCTTC	CASSPGLAEIEQFF
.	medium-sized	TRBV7-7	TRBJ2-5	TGTGCTAGCAGCTTAGTCGGACAGACCAAAGAGACCCAGTACTTC	CASSLVGQTKETQYF
.	large	TRBV9	TRBJ1-2	TGTGCCAGCAGCGGCACAGGGAACTATGGCTACACCTTC	CASSGTGNYGYTF
TRBD2	many	TRBV4-1	TRBJ2-1	TGCGCCAGCAGCCCAAGGGTAGCGGGGCTAGCGGGGGGGCCTGCGGGAAATGAGCAGTTCTTC	CASSPRVAGLAGGPAGNEQFF
.	medium-sized	TRBV2	TRBJ1-1	TGTGCCAGCTTAGGCCAAGTGAACACTGAAGCTTTCTTT	CASLGQVNTEAFF
TRBD2	few	TRBV5-4	TRBJ2-1	TGTACCAGCAGCTTGGTGGCGGGAGCCGGGGATGAGCAGTTCTTC	CTSSLVAGAGDEQFF
TRBD2	.	TRBV6-6	TRBJ2-7	TGTGCCAGCAGTTATCGACTAGCGGGGAAGTCCTACGAGCAGTACTTC	CASSYRLAGKSYEQYF
.	.	TRBV28	TRBJ1-3	TGTGCCAGCAGGGTATTTGGAAACACCATATATTTT	CASRVFGNTIYF
.	medium-sized	TRBV29-1	TRBJ2-7	TGCAGCGTTGAAGATAGAACAAAACCCACCTACGAGCAGTACTTC	CSVEDRTKPTYEQYF
TRBD1	.	TRBV7-2	TRBJ1-2	TGTGCCAGCAGCTCTGACACAGGGGGCTATGGCTACACCTTC	CASSSDTGGYGYTF
.	many	TRBV15	TRBJ1-2	TGTGCCACCAGCAGAGACTCCGGGGCATATGGCTACACCTTC	CATSRDSGAYGYTF
TRBD1	medium-sized	TRBV5-1	TRBJ2-7	TGCGCCAGCAGCTTGGGGACAGGGGGAGGCGAGCAGTACTTC	CASSLGTGGGEQYF
.	once	TRBV20-1	TRBJ1-1	TGCAGTGCTAGTGATGGAACTGAAGCTTTCTTT	CSASDGTEAFF
.	many	TRBV20-1	TRBJ1-5	TGCAGTGCTATAGAGGGGGGCAGGGTCAATCAGCCCCAGCATTTT	CSAIEGGRVNQPQHF
.	medium-sized	TRBV12-3/TRBV12-4	TRBJ2-7	TGTGCCAGCAGTTTTGGAACACTCAACGAGCAGTACTTC	CASSFGTLNEQYF
TRBD1	.	TRBV2	TRBJ2-1	TGTGCCAGCAGGTTAAACAGGGGGTTCGGCAATGAGCAGTTCTTC	CASRLNRGFGNEQFF
TRBD1	medium-sized	TRBV7-9	TRBJ1-1	TGTGCCAGCAGCTTAGGCCGTAGCGGGACAGGGACCACTGAAGCTTTCTTT	CASSLGRSGTGTTEAFF
TRBD1	once	TRBV5-5	TRBJ1-6	TGTGCCAGCAGCGTCATACAGGGGGCGAGTTCACCCCTCCACTTT	CASSVIQGASSPLHF
TRBD1	few	TRBV5-1	TRBJ2-7	TGCGCCAGCAGCGCCAGACAGGGAAACTCCTACGAGCAGTACTTC	CASSARQGNSYEQYF
.	few	TRBV6-1	TRBJ2-1	TGTGCCAGCCACCCCTCCCCTCGAGCAGGGTACAATGAGCAGTTCTTC	CASHPSPRAGYNEQFF
.	.	TRBV7-7	TRBJ2-5	TGTGCTAGCAGCAGGTACCCGGGGGCAGGAGAGACCCAGTACTTC	CASSRYPGAGETQYF
TRBD2	.	TRBV6-1	TRBJ2-1	TGTGCCAGCAGGGCCGGTACGGGGGGGGATGAGCAGTTCTTC	CASRAGTGGDEQFF
TRBD2	few	TRBV27	TRBJ2-3	TGTGCCAGCAGCCCTACTAGCGGGACGCTAGATACGCAGTATTTT	CASSPTSGTLDTQYF
TRBD1	medium-sized	TRBV3-1	TRBJ2-7	TGTGCCAGCAGCAACCGGGACAGGCCTCCCTACGAGCAGTACTTC	CASSNRDRPPYEQYF